These 10 T cell receptor beta chains share one sample of origin, sequenced in a study of T cells in Graves' hyperthyroidism and ophthalmopathy. Amplification of TCR beta CDR3 regions was performed using RNA transcripts as template. HTBI primers drove first-round RT-PCR of the TCR CDR3. MiXCR, applied by TCRdb to the multiplex PCR reads, yields one record per CDR3 protein. The table has a few hundred thousand distinct CDR3 sequences, 15% to 17% seen once. Sequencing input: blood. The source of these receptors is a woman younger than 35 with Graves' hyperthyroidism that later progressed to Graves' ophthalmopathy.

Concerning this clonotype: A much larger clone is a single base away; this may be a read error. V and J are TRBV7-8 and TRBJ1-1; 8 nucleotides line up with TRBD1. CDR3 length: 14 amino acids. Germline assignment: CDR1 SGHVS and CDR2 FQNEAQ. The CDR3, as DNA: TGTGCCAGCAGCCCACGTACAGGGGGGACTGAAGCTTGCTTT. It encodes CASSPRTGGTEACF.

V and J are TRBV5-4 and TRBJ2-7; no clear D gene. The germline CDR1 and CDR2 sequences are SGHNT and YYREEE (reference sequence). This CDR3 spans 13 amino acids. V lost 2 bases and J lost 5, with 11 bases in between. CDR3 nucleotides: TGTGCCAGCAGCTTCTTCCCCGCCGACGAGCAGTACTTC. Its translation: CASSFFPADEQYF.

The chain is built from TRBV2 and TRBJ2-1, with 8 bases fitting TRBD2. The J segment lost 4 bases and the V segment lost 10 bases, leaving 6 bases of the junction unmatched. In germline, CDR1 is SNHLY, CDR2 FYNNEI. This CDR3 contains 13 residues. The CDR3 DNA is TGTGCCACCAGCAGCGGGAGTTACAATGAGCAGTTCTTC. Protein product: CATSSGSYNEQFF.

For this clonotype: One base away lies a much larger clone, so this may be a sequencing read error. The chain carries TRBV2 and TRBJ2-7; maybe TRBD2 (6 bases). From germline, CDR1 is SNHLY and CDR2 FYNNEI. V shed 7 bases and J shed 5 bases, with 21 bases lying between them. The CDR3 runs to 15 residues. CDR3 region: CASITIWEEMHEQYF. In DNA, the CDR3 is TGTGCCAGCATCACTATTTGGGAGGAAATGCACGAGCAGTACTTC.

The chain employs TRBV15 and TRBJ1-1; D uncertain. CDR3 length equals 15 residues. Germline assignment: CDR1 LNHNV and CDR2 YYDKDF (reference sequence). V lost 0 bases to trimming and J lost 5 bases, with 13 bases between them. CDR3 nucleotides: TGTGCCACCAGCAGAGATAAAGGGAGAAGTACTGAAGCTTTCTTT. The encoded protein is CATSRDKGRSTEAFF.

This clonotype has a handful of counts. J is TRBJ2-3 and V is TRBV7-2; 8 nucleotides agree with TRBD2. This CDR3 contains 17 residues. Germline CDR1 is SGHTA and CDR2 is FQGNSA. V gave up 2 bases and J gave up 0 bases; unmatched junction bases: 7. CDR3 in amino acids: CASSLTQSGGSTDTQYF. The CDR3 DNA follows: TGTGCCAGCAGCTTAACCCAATCGGGAGGGAGCACAGATACGCAGTATTTT.

This clonotype was recorded many times. V is TRBV27 and J is TRBJ2-7; TRBD2 matches 7 bases. Germline trimming cut 6 bases from V and 0 bases from J; bases unmatched to any gene: 5. Germline CDR1 MNHEY, CDR2 SMNVEV (reference sequence). There are 14 residues in the CDR3. DNA for the CDR3: TGTGCCAGCAGCCAAGCGGGGCCCTCCTACGAGCAGTACTTC. Translating gives CASSQAGPSYEQYF.

Remarks on this clonotype: A much larger clone is a single base away; this may be a read error. The V and J genes are TRBV18 and TRBJ2-5; weak D call: TRBD1 (7 bases). The length of the CDR3 is 15 residues. Trimming shortened V by 8 bases and J by 0 bases, and 16 bases separated the two germline ends. Germline V gives CDR1 KGHSH, CDR2 LQKENI. The DNA for the CDR3 is TGTGCCAGCCCGATCGGCAGGGGGGACCAAGAGACCCAGTACTTC. It yields the protein CASPIGRGDQETQYF.

This clonotype has more than one count but fewer than ten. DNA for the CDR3: TGTGCCAGCAGCCTTTGGACAGGGGGCCCCACAGATACGCAGTATTTT. Its translation: CASSLWTGGPTDTQYF. The chain uses TRBV13 and TRBJ2-3; 11 bases are a match to TRBD1. Trimming took 5 bases from V and 2 from J; bases not matched to a gene: 6. This CDR3 is 16 amino acids long. Per the germline V gene, CDR1 is PRHDT and CDR2 is FYEKMQ (reference sequence).

This clonotype was counted only a few times. An end of the junction does not agree with germline; a read error may underlie this. This rearrangement joins TRBV24-1 to TRBJ2-1, with unresolved D. In germline, CDR1 is KGHDR, CDR2 SFDVKD. The CDR3 length is 15 residues. The CDR3 DNA follows: TGTGCCACCCGTGACCGTGAGTTCGCCTACAATGAGCAGTTCTTC. Its translation: CATRDREFAYNEQFF.